One and the same sample provided the 11 T cell receptor beta chains below, sequenced in a study of shared clonotypes between healthy human individuals. Sequencing used immunoSEQ multiplex PCR; TCRdb keeps in-frame clones, though not all of them. The sample holds roughly 1.5 million clones; 98% are singletons and the top ten take approximately 0.44%. Specimen: naive CD4+ T cells sorted from blood. Stated subset: CD45RA+ positively selected. These receptors were taken from a young man in good health.

V gene TRBV6-1 combines with J gene TRBJ2-2; 7 bases fit TRBD1. Germline V gene data show CDR1 as MNHNS and CDR2 as SASEGT. The junction had 4 bases not matched to a gene; V was cut back by 4 bases and J by 8 bases. The CDR3 totals 13 residues. The CDR3, as DNA: TGTGCCAGCAGTGCCCTGGACAGGGGGGAGCTGTTTTTT. This encodes CASSALDRGELFF.

The chain is built from TRBV5-1 and TRBJ2-5, with 10 bases fitting TRBD2. The CDR3 runs to 16 residues. The V gene end was trimmed by 4 bases and the J gene end by 5 bases; junction bases not matched to a gene: 11. Germline CDR1 reads SGHRS; CDR2 reads YFSETQ. Written as DNA, the CDR3 is TGCGCCAGCAGCACACCCCCAGCGGGAGGGGGGGAGACCCAGTACTTC. As protein: CASSTPPAGGGETQYF.

J is TRBJ1-1 and V is TRBV10-3; D uncertain. The CDR3 runs to 17 residues. V lost 0 bases, J lost 3 bases, and 17 bases lay in between. Germline V gene sequence: CDR1 ENHRY, CDR2 SYGVKD. In DNA form, the CDR3 reads TGTGCCATCAGTGAGTCCGGAACCTCTCTTGTGGACACTGAAGCTTTCTTT. Translating it yields CAISESGTSLVDTEAFF.

The genes are TRBV6-6 and TRBJ1-3; D uncertain. The germline V gene has CDR1 MNHNY and CDR2 SVGAGI (reference sequence). V was cut by 7 bases and J by 6 bases, with 10 bases left in between. The CDR3 is made up of 12 amino acids. The CDR3 DNA is TGTGCCAGCAACATGGTCGAAAACACCATATATTTT. Protein product: CASNMVENTIYF.

V is TRBV28 and J is TRBJ2-7; D could derive from TRBD1 or TRBD2 (6 bases each). Trimming stripped 6 bases from V and 0 bases from J, with 24 bases between. Germline lookup yields CDR1 MDHEN and CDR2 SYDVKM. The CDR3 length is 18 residues. CDR3 bases: TGTGCCAGCAGCCACCTCAGGGGCCGGGGGCCCAGCTCCTACGAGCAGTACTTC. Residues: CASSHLRGRGPSSYEQYF.

The chain recombines TRBV18 with TRBJ2-7; 8 nucleotides match TRBD2. V gave up 4 bases and J gave up 4 bases; unmatched junction bases: 21. CDR3 length: 19 amino acids. Germline V gene sequence: CDR1 KGHSH, CDR2 LQKENI. The CDR3 DNA follows: TGTGCCAGCTCACTTACTTGGGATAAGACGAGCGGGAGTACTTACGAGCAGTACTTC. Translating it yields CASSLTWDKTSGSTYEQYF. The entire variable domain, with the rest obtained from reference TRBV18 and TRBJ2-7, is as follows: NAGVMQNPRHLVRRRGQEARLRCSPMKGHSHVYWYRQLPEEGLKFMVYLQKENIIDESGMPKERFSAEFPKEGPSILRIQQVVRGDSAAYFCASSLTWDKTSGSTYEQYFGPGTRLTVT.

V gene TRBV28 combines with J gene TRBJ1-1, with 9 bases identical to TRBD1. The CDR3 is 13 residues long. Germline trimming cut 6 bases from V and 11 bases from J; bases unmatched to any gene: 10. Germline CDR1 and CDR2: MDHEN and SYDVKM. The CDR3 nucleotides read TGTGCCAGCAGACCCGGGACAGGGTCGGGGGCTTTCTTT. Translation: CASRPGTGSGAFF.

The chain links TRBV6-6 to TRBJ1-4; D ambiguous. The CDR3 is made up of 14 amino acids. Trimming stripped 6 bases from V and 8 bases from J, with 16 bases between. CDR1 and CDR2 (germline): MNHNY, SVGAGI (reference sequence). The chain's CDR3 is CASSPSLAFEKLFF. CDR3 nucleotides: TGTGCCAGCAGCCCCAGCCTGGCATTCGAAAAACTGTTTTTT.

This rearrangement joins TRBV28 to TRBJ2-1; 9 bases are shared with TRBD2. V lost 3 bases, J lost 6 bases, and 15 bases stayed unmatched. The germline CDR1 and CDR2 sequences are MDHEN and SYDVKM. The CDR3 runs 18 residues. DNA of the CDR3: TGTGCCAGCAGTTTCGGTTGGCGGGAGGGCCAAGGAAGCAATGAGCAGTTCTTC. It translates to CASSFGWREGQGSNEQFF.

The chain employs TRBV6-4 and TRBJ2-7; D not resolved. CDR3 length: 13 amino acids. V lost 3 bases, J lost 6 bases, and 12 bases lay in between. Germline values: CDR1 MRHNA, CDR2 SNTAGT. The CDR3 DNA reads TGTGCCAGCAGTGAGGGTCCTGATGGCGAGCAGTACTTC. It encodes CASSEGPDGEQYF.

This chain joins TRBV20-1 and TRBJ2-1; the D gene could be TRBD1 or TRBD2 (5 bases each). Germline values: CDR1 DFQATT, CDR2 SNEGSKA (reference sequence). CDR3 length: 11 amino acids. CDR3 region: CRPGGGWAQFF. CDR3 nucleotides: TGCAGACCCGGTGGGGGATGGGCGCAGTTCTTC.